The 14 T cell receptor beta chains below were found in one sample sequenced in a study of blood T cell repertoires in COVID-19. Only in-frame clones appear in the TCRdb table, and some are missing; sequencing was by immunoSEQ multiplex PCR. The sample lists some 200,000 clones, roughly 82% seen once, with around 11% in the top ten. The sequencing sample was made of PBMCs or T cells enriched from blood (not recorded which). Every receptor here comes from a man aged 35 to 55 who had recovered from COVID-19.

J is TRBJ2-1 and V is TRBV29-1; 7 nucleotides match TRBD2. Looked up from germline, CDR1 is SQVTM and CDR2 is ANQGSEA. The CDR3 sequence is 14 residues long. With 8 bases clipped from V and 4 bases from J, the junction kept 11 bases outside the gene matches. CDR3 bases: TGCAGCCCGAATCTAGCGGATATTTACAATGAGCAGTTCTTC. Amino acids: CSPNLADIYNEQFF.

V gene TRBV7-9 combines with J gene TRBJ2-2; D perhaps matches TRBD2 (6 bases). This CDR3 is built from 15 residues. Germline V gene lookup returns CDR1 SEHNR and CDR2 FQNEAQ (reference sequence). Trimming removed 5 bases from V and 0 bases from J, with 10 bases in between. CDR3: CASSRDFTNTGELFF. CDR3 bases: TGTGCCAGCAGCCGGGACTTCACGAACACCGGGGAGCTGTTTTTT.

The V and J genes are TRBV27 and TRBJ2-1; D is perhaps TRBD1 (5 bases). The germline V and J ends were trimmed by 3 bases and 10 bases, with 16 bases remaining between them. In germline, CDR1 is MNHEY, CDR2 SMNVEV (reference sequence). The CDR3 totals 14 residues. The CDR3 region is CASSLEIRQNEQFF. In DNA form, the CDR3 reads TGTGCCAGCAGTTTGGAGATTCGACAGAACGAGCAGTTCTTC.

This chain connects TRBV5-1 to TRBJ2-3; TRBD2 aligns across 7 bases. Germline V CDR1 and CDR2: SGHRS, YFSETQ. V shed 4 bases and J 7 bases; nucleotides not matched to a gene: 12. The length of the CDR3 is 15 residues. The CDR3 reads CASSHPVGEGYTQYF. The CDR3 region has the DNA TGCGCCAGCAGCCACCCGGTGGGGGAGGGTTATACGCAGTATTTT. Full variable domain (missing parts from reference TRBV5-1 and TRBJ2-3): KAGVTQTPRYLIKTRGQQVTLSCSPISGHRSVSWYQQTPGQGLQFLFEYFSETQRNKGNFPGRFSGRQFSNSRSEMNVSTLELGDSALYLCASSHPVGEGYTQYFGPGTRLTVL.

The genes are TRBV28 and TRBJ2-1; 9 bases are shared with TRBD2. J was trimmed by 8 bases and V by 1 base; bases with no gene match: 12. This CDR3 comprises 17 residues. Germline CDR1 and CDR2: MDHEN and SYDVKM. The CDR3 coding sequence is TGTGCCAGCAGTTTATTGGGGGTGGTAGCGGGAGTGTATGAGCAGTTCTTC. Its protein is CASSLLGVVAGVYEQFF.

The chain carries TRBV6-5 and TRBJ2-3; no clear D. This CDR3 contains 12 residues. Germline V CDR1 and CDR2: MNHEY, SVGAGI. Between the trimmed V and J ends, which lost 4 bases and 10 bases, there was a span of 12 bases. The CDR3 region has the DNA TGTGCCAGCAGTTTTGAGGTACAAGCGCAGTATTTT. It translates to CASSFEVQAQYF.

CDR3 DNA: TGTGCCAGCAGCTTAGAGGAACTAGCGGGAGAAGCAGATACGCAGTATTTT. This codes for CASSLEELAGEADTQYF. The chain joins TRBV7-2 to TRBJ2-3, with TRBD2 matching over 11 bases. V shed 1 base and J 4 bases; nucleotides not matched to a gene: 7. CDR3 length: 17 amino acids. In germline, CDR1 is SGHTA, CDR2 FQGNSA.

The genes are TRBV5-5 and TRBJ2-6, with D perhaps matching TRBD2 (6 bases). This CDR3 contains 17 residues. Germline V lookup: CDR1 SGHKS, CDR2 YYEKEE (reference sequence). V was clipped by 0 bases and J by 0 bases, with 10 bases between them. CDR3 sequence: CASSLETGVSGANVLTF. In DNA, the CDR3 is TGTGCCAGCAGCTTGGAGACGGGAGTCTCTGGGGCCAACGTCCTGACTTTC.

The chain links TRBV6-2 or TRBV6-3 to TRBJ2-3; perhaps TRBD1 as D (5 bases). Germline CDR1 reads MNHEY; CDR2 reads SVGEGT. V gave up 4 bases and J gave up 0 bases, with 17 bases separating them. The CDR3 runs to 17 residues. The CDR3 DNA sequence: TGTGCCAGCAGTTCCCGGGCAGCTCCAGGGAGCACAGATACGCAGTATTTT. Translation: CASSSRAAPGSTDTQYF.

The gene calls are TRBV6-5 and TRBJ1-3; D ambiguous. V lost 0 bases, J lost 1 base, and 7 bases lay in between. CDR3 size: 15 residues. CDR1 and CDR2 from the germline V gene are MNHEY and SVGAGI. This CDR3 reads CASSYSSGSGNTIYF. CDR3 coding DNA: TGTGCCAGCAGTTACTCTTCAGGTTCTGGAAACACCATATATTTT.

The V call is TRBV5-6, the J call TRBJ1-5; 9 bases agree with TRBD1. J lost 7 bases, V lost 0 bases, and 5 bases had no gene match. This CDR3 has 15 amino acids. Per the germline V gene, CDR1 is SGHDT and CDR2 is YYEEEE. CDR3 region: CASSLARTGVQPQHF. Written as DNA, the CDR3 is TGTGCCAGCAGCTTGGCAAGGACAGGGGTGCAGCCCCAGCATTTT.

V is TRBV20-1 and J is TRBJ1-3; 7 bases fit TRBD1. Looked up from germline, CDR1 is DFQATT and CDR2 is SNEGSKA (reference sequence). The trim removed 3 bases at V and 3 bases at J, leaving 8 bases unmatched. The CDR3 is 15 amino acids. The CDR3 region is CSASHDREFGNTIYF. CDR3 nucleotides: TGCAGTGCTAGTCATGACAGGGAGTTTGGAAACACCATATATTTT.

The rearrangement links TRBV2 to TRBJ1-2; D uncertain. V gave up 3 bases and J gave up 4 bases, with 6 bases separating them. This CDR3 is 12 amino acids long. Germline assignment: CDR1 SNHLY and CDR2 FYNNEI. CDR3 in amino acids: CASSENIYGYTF. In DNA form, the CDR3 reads TGTGCCAGCAGTGAGAACATCTATGGCTACACCTTC.

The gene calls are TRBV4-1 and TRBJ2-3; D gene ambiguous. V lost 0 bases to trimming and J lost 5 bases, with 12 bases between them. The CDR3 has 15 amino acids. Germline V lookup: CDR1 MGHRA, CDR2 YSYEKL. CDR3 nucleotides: TGCGCCAGCAGCCAAGATCATATTGCTAGAGATACGCAGTATTTT. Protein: CASSQDHIARDTQYF.